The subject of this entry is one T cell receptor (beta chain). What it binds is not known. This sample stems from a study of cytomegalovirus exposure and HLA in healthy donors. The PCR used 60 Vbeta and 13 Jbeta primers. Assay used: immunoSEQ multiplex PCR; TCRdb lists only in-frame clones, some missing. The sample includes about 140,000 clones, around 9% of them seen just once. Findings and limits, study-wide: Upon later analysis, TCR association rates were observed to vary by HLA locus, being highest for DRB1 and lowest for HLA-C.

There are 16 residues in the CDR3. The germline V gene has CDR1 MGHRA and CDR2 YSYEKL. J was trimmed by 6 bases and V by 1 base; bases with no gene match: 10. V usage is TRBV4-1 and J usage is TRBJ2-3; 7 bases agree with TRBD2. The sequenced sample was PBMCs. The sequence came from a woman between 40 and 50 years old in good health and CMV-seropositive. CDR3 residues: CASSQGLADGGDTQYF. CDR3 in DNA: TGCGCCAGCAGCCAAGGTCTAGCGGATGGAGGGGATACGCAGTATTTT.